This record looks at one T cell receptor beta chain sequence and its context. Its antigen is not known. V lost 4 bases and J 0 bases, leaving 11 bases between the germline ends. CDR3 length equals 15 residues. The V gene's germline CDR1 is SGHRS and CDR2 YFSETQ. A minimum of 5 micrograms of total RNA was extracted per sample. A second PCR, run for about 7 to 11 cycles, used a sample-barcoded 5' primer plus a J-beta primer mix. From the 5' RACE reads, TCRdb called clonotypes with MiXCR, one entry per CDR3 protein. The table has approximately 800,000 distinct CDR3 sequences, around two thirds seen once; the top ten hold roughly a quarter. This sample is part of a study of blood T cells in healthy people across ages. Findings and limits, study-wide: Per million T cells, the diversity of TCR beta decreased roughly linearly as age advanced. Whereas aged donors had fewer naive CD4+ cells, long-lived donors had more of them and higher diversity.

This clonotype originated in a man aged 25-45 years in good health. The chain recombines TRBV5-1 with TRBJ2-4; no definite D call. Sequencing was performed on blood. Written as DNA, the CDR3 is TGCGCCAGCAGCCCGTTAGTAGTAGCCAAAAACATTCAGTACTTC. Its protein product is CASSPLVVAKNIQYF.